This T cell receptor beta chain was documented in a study of response to subunit inactivated influenza vaccine. Overall study results and limits: Authors suggested seasonal influenza vaccinations each recruit few new T cells.

V lost 8 bases and J lost 8, with 16 bases in between. The CDR3 loop spans 12 amino acids. Germline V gene lookup returns CDR1 DFQATT and CDR2 SNEGSKA (reference sequence). This clonotype has a count of ten or more. Antigen specificity is unknown. TCRdb fed the RT-PCR reads into MiXCR, producing one record per CDR3 protein. The repertoire holds about 520,000 distinct CDR3 sequences, with over 9.5% as singletons. The source was PBMCs from blood, collected 40 to 50 days after vaccination. The receptor was isolated from a man aged 45-65 years who received an inactivated influenza vaccine. The chain has TRBV20-1 and TRBJ1-5, with D maybe TRBD1 (5 bases). The CDR3 is CSTRSLREPQHF. The CDR3 DNA is TGCAGTACTCGGAGCCTCAGGGAGCCCCAGCATTTT.